The 20 T cell receptor beta chains listed next were all sequenced from one sample in a study of early stage breast cancer tumors. Assay: immunoSEQ multiplex PCR; the TCRdb copy retains only in-frame clones and omits some. Of around 31,000 clones in the sample, 74% were seen once. The specimen was breast tumor tissue. All receptors come from a person aged 30 to 39 with breast cancer.

This clone was observed a handful of times. The CDR3 region has the DNA TGTGCCTGGAGTGTCGGGGAGTTTGTTCGACGCCACGAGCAGTACTTC. It translates to CAWSVGEFVRRHEQYF. This chain links TRBV30 with TRBJ2-7; D is possibly TRBD2 (5 bases). Trimming shortened V by 0 bases and J by 5 bases, and 20 bases separated the two germline ends. Germline V gives CDR1 GTSNPN, CDR2 SVGIG (reference sequence). The CDR3 is 16 residues long.

The J gene is TRBJ2-2, the V gene TRBV27; D is undetermined. From germline, CDR1 is MNHEY and CDR2 SMNVEV (reference sequence). The CDR3 totals 11 residues. V lost 6 bases to trimming and J lost 6 bases, with 5 bases between them. The CDR3 loop is CASSWAGELFF. In DNA form, the CDR3 reads TGTGCCAGCAGCTGGGCCGGGGAGCTGTTTTTT.

V gene TRBV5-6 combines with J gene TRBJ1-4; TRBD1 is a possible D gene (6 bases). The CDR3 sequence is 19 residues long. Trimming removed 2 bases at V and 0 bases at J, with 20 bases between. In germline, CDR1 is SGHDT, CDR2 YYEEEE. The CDR3, as DNA: TGTGCCAGCAGCTTATTCGCAGGGGCTAGAATGGCAACTAATGAAAAACTGTTTTTT. Translating it yields CASSLFAGARMATNEKLFF.

The chain couples TRBV4-2 to TRBJ2-7; the D gene is possibly TRBD2 (6 bases). Between the trimmed V and J ends, which lost 0 bases and 7 bases, there was a span of 16 bases. There are 15 residues in the CDR3. Germline V gives CDR1 LGHNA, CDR2 YNFKEQ. The CDR3 DNA follows: TGTGCCAGCAGCCAAGAATTTGCTAGCGCGAGAGAGCAGTACTTC. Protein: CASSQEFASAREQYF.

This clone was seen more than once but under ten times. V is TRBV2 and J is TRBJ2-7; 8 bases align to TRBD1. Germline trimming cut 5 bases from V and 6 bases from J; bases unmatched to any gene: 12. CDR3 length: 15 amino acids. Germline values: CDR1 SNHLY, CDR2 FYNNEI. The CDR3 DNA follows: TGTGCCAGCAGTTCGGGACAGGTTTATCCGGGCGAGCAGTACTTC. Translation: CASSSGQVYPGEQYF.

The V and J genes are TRBV25-1 and TRBJ2-3; TRBD1 aligns across 9 bases. This CDR3 has 16 residues. CDR1 and CDR2 from the germline V gene are MGHDK and SYGVNS. Trimming cost V 1 base and J 4 bases; bases outside gene matches: 6. This CDR3 reads CASSESGTGIADTQYF. The DNA for the CDR3 is TGTGCCAGCAGTGAATCCGGGACAGGGATCGCAGATACGCAGTATTTT.

This chain connects TRBV7-9 to TRBJ2-7; TRBD2 agrees at 8 bases. In germline, CDR1 is SEHNR, CDR2 FQNEAQ (reference sequence). The trim removed 1 base at V and 3 bases at J, leaving 11 bases unmatched. CDR3 size: 17 residues. The CDR3 DNA is TGTGCCAGCAGCTTAGGGATAGGGCTAGCGGGCAACTACGAGCAGTACTTC. Amino acids: CASSLGIGLAGNYEQYF.

This clone came up a few times. The CDR3 is CASTRLAGHTGELFF. For the CDR3, the DNA is TGTGCCAGCACCAGACTAGCGGGTCACACCGGGGAGCTGTTTTTT. V usage is TRBV11-2 and J usage is TRBJ2-2, with 10 nucleotides matching TRBD2. CDR3 length: 15 residues. The junction had 5 bases not matched to a gene; V was cut back by 7 bases and J by 3 bases. Germline assignment: CDR1 SGHAT and CDR2 FQNNGV.

This chain uses TRBV6-5 with TRBJ2-7; D is ambiguous. Germline lookup yields CDR1 MNHEY and CDR2 SVGAGI. There are 13 residues in the CDR3. Trimming stripped 0 bases from V and 3 bases from J, with 6 bases between. DNA for the CDR3: TGTGCCAGCAGTTACTCGAAACTCTACGAGCAGTACTTC. Its protein is CASSYSKLYEQYF.

The chain has TRBV5-4 and TRBJ1-4, with a weak D call TRBD1 (5 bases). Germline V gene data show CDR1 as SGHNT and CDR2 as YYREEE (reference sequence). V was pared by 3 bases and J by 4 bases, with 7 bases between. There are 13 residues in the CDR3. This CDR3 reads CASSSGNNEKLFF. The CDR3 DNA reads TGTGCCAGCAGCTCAGGGAATAATGAAAAACTGTTTTTT.

V usage is TRBV7-9 and J usage is TRBJ1-5; TRBD1 might be the D (6 bases). The CDR3 covers 13 residues. Trimming stripped 3 bases from V and 7 bases from J, with 10 bases between. CDR1 SEHNR and CDR2 FQNEAQ come from the germline V gene (reference sequence). CDR3 nucleotides: TGTGCCAGCAGCTTGGAACAGGGACAGCCCCAGCATTTT. Residues: CASSLEQGQPQHF.

The chain links TRBV6-5 to TRBJ2-7; D is possibly TRBD2 (6 bases). Per germline, CDR1 MNHEY and CDR2 SVGAGI. V dropped 2 bases and J dropped 6 bases, with 11 bases sitting between them. The CDR3 totals 13 residues. The CDR3 nucleotides read TGTGCCAGCAGTTACGAACTAGCTGGCGAGCAGTACTTC. Translated: CASSYELAGEQYF.

The chain joins TRBV11-2 to TRBJ2-1; tentative D call: TRBD2 (6 bases). In germline, CDR1 is SGHAT, CDR2 FQNNGV. The CDR3 has 16 residues. Trimming removed 4 bases at V and 7 bases at J, with 20 bases between. As DNA, the CDR3 is TGTGCCAGCAGCTGGGCGGGGTTTGCACAAGCGAATGAGCAGTTCTTC. Residues: CASSWAGFAQANEQFF.

This clone has only a few counts. This chain links TRBV20-1 with TRBJ1-2, with a tentative D call TRBD1 (5 bases). Per germline, CDR1 DFQATT and CDR2 SNEGSKA (reference sequence). This CDR3 region has 11 residues. V lost 1 base and J 6 bases, leaving 6 bases between the germline ends. CDR3 coding DNA: TGCAGTGCTAGAGTGGGGGATGGCTACACCTTC. It encodes CSARVGDGYTF.

This clone was detected a few times. The rearrangement joins TRBV12-5 to TRBJ1-5, with a possible D match to TRBD1 (6 bases). Germline V CDR1 and CDR2: LGHNT, FRNRAP. This CDR3 comprises 12 residues. V was pared by 4 bases and J by 6 bases, with 7 bases between. The CDR3 region is CASGSTGQPQHF. The CDR3 region has the DNA TGTGCTAGTGGTTCGACAGGTCAGCCCCAGCATTTT.

The V call is TRBV19, the J call TRBJ2-5; D might be TRBD2 (5 bases). The CDR3 length is 13 residues. Trimming stripped 7 bases from V and 6 bases from J, with 15 bases between. The germline gives CDR1 LNHDA, CDR2 SQIVND (reference sequence). In DNA, the CDR3 is TGTGCCAGTAAGGACGGGATAAGAAAGACCCAGTACTTC. This translates into CASKDGIRKTQYF.

This clone was seen only once. The J gene is TRBJ2-1, the V gene TRBV6-1; 14 nucleotides agree with TRBD2. In germline, CDR1 is MNHNS, CDR2 SASEGT. CDR3 length: 15 amino acids. The V segment lost 7 bases and the J segment 7 bases; nucleotides outside the gene matches: 6. CDR3 residues: CASITGTSGRNEQFF. In nucleotides, the CDR3 is TGTGCCAGCATAACCGGGACTAGCGGGAGAAATGAGCAGTTCTTC.

This chain joins TRBV6-5 and TRBJ1-2; D unclear. The CDR3 has 13 amino acids. V lost 6 bases to trimming and J lost 3 bases, with 11 bases between them. Germline loops: CDR1 MNHEY, CDR2 SVGAGI. The CDR3 nucleotides read TGTGCCAGCAGAGACCCGGTGGACTATGGCTACACCTTC. It codes for CASRDPVDYGYTF.

The CDR3 nucleotides read TGTGCCAGTAGTCTTTCCCTCCAGGGCGGCACTGAAGCTTTCTTT. This sequence encodes CASSLSLQGGTEAFF. This chain connects TRBV19 to TRBJ1-1; tentatively, D is TRBD1 (5 bases). This CDR3 is 15 amino acids long. Between the trimmed V and J ends, which lost 5 bases and 4 bases, there was a span of 17 bases. CDR1 LNHDA and CDR2 SQIVND come from the germline V gene (reference sequence).

The chain has TRBV30 and TRBJ1-5; D not certain. V was cut by 3 bases and J by 5 bases, with 17 bases left in between. Germline V CDR1 and CDR2: GTSNPN, SVGIG (reference sequence). The CDR3 sequence is 15 residues long. CDR3: CAWRGGGFWYQPQHF. The CDR3 DNA sequence: TGTGCCTGGAGGGGAGGAGGGTTTTGGTATCAGCCCCAGCATTTT.